A single sample is the source of the 16 T cell receptor beta chains below, sequenced in a study of blood T cell repertoires in COVID-19. The data were produced by immunoSEQ multiplex PCR, yet TCRdb's version contains in-frame clones alone and is incomplete. The repertoire holds approximately 30,000 clones, with about 90% as singletons. Material for sequencing was peripheral blood. The receptors were gathered from a human donor in a cohort sampled during active COVID-19.

The chain employs TRBV5-6 and TRBJ2-7; 8 bases are shared with TRBD1. The CDR3 contains 15 residues. Trimming took 4 bases from V and 2 from J; bases not matched to a gene: 8. CDR1 and CDR2 (germline): SGHDT, YYEEEE. The CDR3 DNA reads as TGTGCCAGCAGCCCCGGGACAGGTCTTACCTACGAGCAGTACGTC. Protein: CASSPGTGLTYEQYV.

In DNA, the CDR3 is TGTGCCAGCAGCGGCCAAGAGGGTCGATCTAATGAAAAACTGTTTTTT. It encodes CASSGQEGRSNEKLFF. The V gene is TRBV9, the J gene TRBJ1-4; D remains unclear. Germline V lookup: CDR1 SGDLS, CDR2 YYNGEE. This CDR3 contains 16 residues. V was shortened by 3 bases and J by 3 bases, with 15 bases between the two germline ends.

The gene calls are TRBV29-1 and TRBJ2-1; unclear D gene. Germline V gene lookup returns CDR1 SQVTM and CDR2 ANQGSEA. This CDR3 has 14 amino acids. With 4 bases removed from V and 0 bases from J, the gap between germline ends came to 10 bases. As DNA, the CDR3 is TGCAGCGTTGCCAGGCCGGACTCCTACAATGAGCAGTTCTTC. Translated: CSVARPDSYNEQFF.

The rearrangement links TRBV27 to TRBJ2-1; TRBD2 matches at 10 bases. The J segment lost 8 bases and the V segment lost 2 bases, leaving 6 bases of the junction unmatched. CDR3 size: 15 residues. CDR1 and CDR2 from the germline V gene are MNHEY and SMNVEV (reference sequence). CDR3 sequence reads: CASSLASGGADEQFF. The CDR3 DNA is TGTGCCAGCAGTTTAGCCAGCGGGGGGGCCGATGAGCAGTTCTTC.

The chain links TRBV11-2 to TRBJ2-2, with TRBD2 matching over 12 bases. Germline values: CDR1 SGHAT, CDR2 FQNNGV. After removal of 7 bases from V and 1 base from J, the junction contained 4 bases not matched to a gene. The CDR3 covers 16 residues. In DNA, the CDR3 is TGTGCCAGCAAGACTAGCGGGGGCCTGAACACCGGGGAGCTGTTTTTT. This encodes CASKTSGGLNTGELFF.

The V and J genes are TRBV5-4 and TRBJ1-2; the match to TRBD1 covers 12 bases. The V segment lost 0 bases and the J segment 2 bases; nucleotides outside the gene matches: 2. The CDR3 spans 16 residues. CDR1 is SGHNT, CDR2 YYREEE, per germline (reference sequence). CDR3 DNA: TGTGCCAGCAGCTTGGACGGGACAGGGGGCAACTATGGCTACACCTTC. As protein: CASSLDGTGGNYGYTF.

The chain is built from TRBV3-1 (or the pseudogene TRBV3-2) and TRBJ1-5; no reliable D call. This CDR3 is 12 amino acids long. Per the germline V gene, CDR1 is LGHDT and CDR2 is YNNKEL (reference sequence). V was cut by 8 bases and J by 3 bases, with 8 bases left in between. The CDR3 loop reads CASGGVNQPQHF. The CDR3 region has the DNA TGTGCCAGCGGCGGGGTCAATCAGCCCCAGCATTTT.

This chain joins TRBV7-9 and TRBJ1-2, with D unclear. Trimming pared 4 bases from V and 5 bases from J, leaving 5 bases between. CDR1 and CDR2 (germline): SEHNR, FQNEAQ (reference sequence). This CDR3 contains 11 residues. The CDR3 region is CASSSMYGYTF. CDR3 DNA: TGTGCCAGCAGCTCCATGTATGGCTACACCTTC.

This sequence joins TRBV27 and TRBJ2-3; TRBD2 aligns across 8 bases. The CDR3 runs to 16 residues. V lost 6 bases to trimming and J lost 4 bases; unmatched junction nucleotides: 12. Per germline, CDR1 MNHEY and CDR2 SMNVEV (reference sequence). The CDR3 spells CASRPVAGRGADTQYF. The CDR3 DNA reads TGTGCCAGCAGACCAGTAGCGGGACGGGGGGCAGATACGCAGTATTTT.

The chain recombines TRBV21-1 with TRBJ2-6; the DNA was not compared with TRBD2, the D call given in the table. TRBV21-1 is classified as a pseudogene. CDR3 length equals 19 residues. CDR3 DNA sequence: TGTGCCAGCAGCACCTTGACTATCCCCTCCTCCTCTGGGGCCAACGTCCTGACTTTC. Translated: CASSTLTIPSSSGANVLTF.

The chain is built from TRBV14 and TRBJ2-2, with D perhaps matching TRBD1 (7 bases). Trimming removed 11 bases at V and 1 base at J, with 11 bases between. Germline lookup yields CDR1 SGHDN and CDR2 FVKESK. The CDR3 runs to 13 residues. As DNA, the CDR3 is TGTGCCGGGAGGACAGGGAACACCGGGGAGCTGTTTTTT. This translates into CAGRTGNTGELFF.

This rearrangement joins TRBV3-1 (or the pseudogene TRBV3-2) to TRBJ2-7; D is perhaps TRBD1 (6 bases). CDR1 LGHDT and CDR2 YNNKEL come from the germline V gene (reference sequence). V dropped 2 bases and J dropped 9 bases, with 17 bases sitting between them. The CDR3 is 14 residues long. This CDR3 is CASSQSGAAVGQYV. The DNA for the CDR3 is TGTGCCAGCAGCCAATCAGGGGCCGCGGTCGGGCAGTACGTC.

The chain carries TRBV5-6 and TRBJ1-2, with TRBD1 matching over 11 bases. V gave up 3 bases and J gave up 1 base; unmatched junction bases: 2. CDR3 size: 15 residues. Germline lookup yields CDR1 SGHDT and CDR2 YYEEEE. The CDR3 DNA reads TGTGCCAGCAGCTGGGGGACAGGGGGTAACTATGGCTACACCTTC. Protein sequence: CASSWGTGGNYGYTF.

In this sample, this clone turned up once. The V call is TRBV4-1, the J call TRBJ2-3, with TRBD1 as a possible D gene (6 bases). Per the germline V gene, CDR1 is MGHRA and CDR2 is YSYEKL. The CDR3 consists of 18 residues. Trimming pared 3 bases from V and 0 bases from J, leaving 19 bases between. CDR3 in DNA: TGCGCCAGCAGCCAGCTAAGACTACAGGGCGCTAGCACAGATACGCAGTATTTT. This sequence encodes CASSQLRLQGASTDTQYF.

V usage is TRBV18 and J usage is TRBJ2-5; TRBD1 is a possible D gene (7 bases). Trimming shortened V by 0 bases and J by 9 bases, and 17 bases separated the two germline ends. Per the germline V gene, CDR1 is KGHSH and CDR2 is LQKENI. The length of the CDR3 is 15 residues. CDR3 DNA sequence: TGTGCCAGCTCACCACCGGGGATGGAGGGGGCGGCCCAGTACTTC. Its translation is CASSPPGMEGAAQYF.

This clone was seen only once. The chain uses TRBV7-9 and TRBJ1-2, with D perhaps matching TRBD1 (6 bases). The CDR3 is 14 residues long. Germline lookup yields CDR1 SEHNR and CDR2 FQNEAQ (reference sequence). V was trimmed by 2 bases and J by 3 bases, leaving 10 bases between them. CDR3 DNA: TGTGCCAGCAGCTTAAGGCCAGGGGACTATGGCTACACCTTC. Its protein product is CASSLRPGDYGYTF.